The 18 T cell receptor beta chains reported below all come from one sample, sequenced in a study of T cell responses to AZD1222 COVID-19 vaccine. Repertoires were generated with immunoSEQ multiplex PCR, while TCRdb's copy carries only in-frame clones and drops some. There are under 150,000 clones in the sample; roughly 87% occur only once, and roughly 8% lies in the top ten. The source material was peripheral blood, sampled on day 0 of AZD1222 vaccination. These receptors were collected from an adult in good health.

The chain couples TRBV5-1 to TRBJ2-1; 8 positions match TRBD2. CDR3 length equals 15 residues. Germline assignment: CDR1 SGHRS and CDR2 YFSETQ. V lost 4 bases and J lost 2; bases outside the gene matches: 5. The CDR3 reads CASSISGGTYNEQFF. DNA for the CDR3: TGCGCCAGCAGCATAAGCGGGGGTACCTACAATGAGCAGTTCTTC.

The J gene is TRBJ2-4, the V gene TRBV5-4; D gene unclear. Germline CDR1 reads SGHNT; CDR2 reads YYREEE (reference sequence). This CDR3 has 12 amino acids. Trimming stripped 4 bases from V and 7 bases from J, with 9 bases between. CDR3 in DNA: TGTGCCAGCAGCCTCGGAGAGAACATTCAGTACTTC. Encoded protein: CASSLGENIQYF.

This clone was observed a few times. This rearrangement joins TRBV11-1 to TRBJ2-7; D ambiguous. Germline assignment: CDR1 SGHAT and CDR2 FQDESV (reference sequence). V dropped 5 bases and J dropped 2 bases, with 13 bases sitting between them. CDR3 length equals 14 residues. In DNA, the CDR3 is TGTGCCAGCAGCAATGCCGGGCAGCCCTACGAGCAGTACTTC. It is translated as CASSNAGQPYEQYF.

The rearrangement uses TRBV10-2 and TRBJ2-2; D gene uncertain. The CDR3 runs to 11 residues. V was cut by 3 bases and J by 14 bases, with 10 bases left in between. Germline V CDR1 and CDR2: WSHSY, SAAADI. In DNA, the CDR3 is TGCGCCAGCAGTGATGACCTTCTTCTGTTTTTT. This encodes CASSDDLLLFF.

V and J are TRBV7-8 and TRBJ2-7; D call uncertain. CDR1 and CDR2 (germline): SGHVS, FQNEAQ. V was clipped by 1 base and J by 1 base, with 5 bases between them. The CDR3 has 13 residues. As DNA, the CDR3 is TGTGCCAGCAGCTTAGACTATTCCTACGAGCAGTACTTC. Its protein is CASSLDYSYEQYF.

The rearrangement joins TRBV5-1 to TRBJ1-4; D is undetermined. Germline V gives CDR1 SGHRS, CDR2 YFSETQ. This CDR3 has 14 amino acids. V shed 4 bases and J shed 1 base, with 8 bases lying between them. In DNA form, the CDR3 reads TGCGCCAGCAGCGTTGGCAAAACTAATGAAAAACTGTTTTTT. Translating it yields CASSVGKTNEKLFF.

The V call is TRBV19, the J call TRBJ2-1, with 10 bases that match TRBD2. The J segment lost 4 bases and the V segment lost 6 bases, leaving 12 bases of the junction unmatched. Germline lookup yields CDR1 LNHDA and CDR2 SQIVND (reference sequence). The CDR3 is made up of 17 amino acids. CDR3 coding DNA: TGTGCCAGTAGCGATATAGCGGGAGGCTTCTTATACAATGAGCAGTTCTTC. It encodes CASSDIAGGFLYNEQFF. The full variable domain, completed using reference TRBV19 and TRBJ2-1, is DGGITQSPKYLFRKEGQNVTLSCEQNLNHDAMYWYRQDPGQGLRLIYYSQIVNDFQKGDIAEGYSVSREKKESFPLTVTSAQKNPTAFYLCASSDIAGGFLYNEQFFGPGTRLTVL.

The V and J genes are TRBV5-6 and TRBJ1-4; 7 bases fit TRBD1. With 3 bases clipped from V and 7 bases from J, the junction kept 6 bases outside the gene matches. CDR3 length: 14 amino acids. CDR1 is SGHDT, CDR2 YYEEEE, per germline. CDR3: CASSSTGTGEKLFF. The CDR3 nucleotides are TGTGCCAGCAGCTCGACAGGGACGGGTGAAAAACTGTTTTTT.

This clone has a handful of counts. The chain joins TRBV5-5 to TRBJ1-1, with 9 bases that match TRBD1. The ends lost 0 bases at V and 2 bases at J; junction bases unmatched: 5. The CDR3 runs to 16 residues. The V gene's germline CDR1 is SGHKS and CDR2 YYEKEE (reference sequence). The CDR3 loop reads CASSLEDRGINTEAFF. In DNA form, the CDR3 reads TGTGCCAGCAGCTTGGAGGACAGGGGAATTAACACTGAAGCTTTCTTT.

CDR3 sequence (DNA): TGTGCCAGCAGCTTAGTGGGGCCAGGGGAAAAACTGTTTTTT. Translation gives CASSLVGPGEKLFF. J is TRBJ1-4 and V is TRBV7-2; possible D gene TRBD1, 5 bases. Per germline, CDR1 SGHTA and CDR2 FQGNSA. The CDR3 totals 14 residues. V gave up 1 base and J gave up 8 bases, with 11 bases separating them. The full variable domain, completed using reference TRBV7-2 and TRBJ1-4, is GAGVSQSPSNKVTEKGKDVELRCDPISGHTALYWYRQSLGQGLEFLIYFQGNSAPDKSGLPSDRFSAERTGGSVSTLTIQRTQQEDSAVYLCASSLVGPGEKLFFGSGTQLSVL.

The chain employs TRBV10-3 and TRBJ1-3; tentative D call: TRBD1 (6 bases). V was clipped by 6 bases and J by 0 bases, with 12 bases between them. The CDR3 runs to 15 residues. The germline V gene encodes CDR1 ENHRY and CDR2 SYGVKD. This chain's CDR3 is CAIRGTPYSGNTIYF. The CDR3 region has the DNA TGTGCCATCAGGGGGACACCTTACTCTGGAAACACCATATATTTT.

The chain employs TRBV7-9 and TRBJ1-4; D call uncertain. CDR1 is SEHNR and CDR2 is FQNEAQ in the germline V gene (reference sequence). V was clipped by 2 bases and J by 5 bases, with 15 bases between them. This CDR3 has 16 amino acids. As DNA, the CDR3 is TGTGCCAGCAGCTTAAGTGACGGAGGTTTAAATGAAAAACTGTTTTTT. This translates into CASSLSDGGLNEKLFF. Full variable domain (outside the CDR3, taken from reference TRBV7-9 and TRBJ1-4): DTGVSQNPRHKITKRGQNVTFRCDPISEHNRLYWYRQTLGQGPEFLTYFQNEAQLEKSRLLSDRFSAERPKGSFSTLEIQRTEQGDSAMYLCASSLSDGGLNEKLFFGSGTQLSVL.

This clone showed up just once. J is TRBJ1-2 and V is TRBV27; D remains ambiguous. V lost 10 bases to trimming and J lost 4 bases, with 13 bases between them. Germline loops: CDR1 MNHEY, CDR2 SMNVEV (reference sequence). The CDR3 sequence is 12 residues long. The CDR3 reads CAILDTRYGYTF. The CDR3 coding sequence is TGTGCCATCCTGGATACTCGCTATGGCTACACCTTC.

This chain connects TRBV6-5 to TRBJ2-6; 8 nucleotides align to TRBD1. The ends lost 11 bases at V and 3 bases at J; junction bases unmatched: 9. CDR3 length: 15 residues. Per germline, CDR1 MNHEY and CDR2 SVGAGI. CDR3 coding DNA: TGTGCCGGCGGACAGGGAGGTGTTGGGGCCAACGTCCTGACTTTC. Translated, it gives CAGGQGGVGANVLTF.

The chain recombines TRBV28 with TRBJ2-6; D might be TRBD2 (5 bases). Germline V gives CDR1 MDHEN, CDR2 SYDVKM. Trimming cost V 4 bases and J 2 bases, with 9 bases left between them. This CDR3 is built from 15 residues. The CDR3 reads CASSSPGTGANVLTF. In nucleotides, the CDR3 is TGTGCCAGCAGTTCCCCCGGGACTGGGGCCAACGTCCTGACTTTC.

The chain uses TRBV19 and TRBJ2-1; D is unresolved. This CDR3 comprises 13 residues. CDR1 LNHDA and CDR2 SQIVND come from the germline V gene (reference sequence). V was shortened by 5 bases and J by 3 bases, with 8 bases between the two germline ends. The CDR3 DNA follows: TGTGCCAGTAGTCCCCTCAACTACAATGAGCAGTTCTTC. Its translation is CASSPLNYNEQFF. Variable domain in full (rest from reference TRBV19 and TRBJ2-1): DGGITQSPKYLFRKEGQNVTLSCEQNLNHDAMYWYRQDPGQGLRLIYYSQIVNDFQKGDIAEGYSVSREKKESFPLTVTSAQKNPTAFYLCASSPLNYNEQFFGPGTRLTVL.

The chain couples TRBV5-4 to TRBJ1-3; D perhaps matches TRBD1 (6 bases). V lost 1 base to trimming and J lost 0 bases, with 14 bases between them. This CDR3 is built from 17 residues. In germline, CDR1 is SGHNT, CDR2 YYREEE (reference sequence). CDR3 sequence reads: CASSLMLEQGSGNTIYF. Here the CDR3 DNA reads TGTGCCAGCAGCTTGATGTTGGAACAGGGCTCTGGAAACACCATATATTTT.

The chain recombines TRBV6-5 with TRBJ1-1; D perhaps matches TRBD1 (5 bases). In germline, CDR1 is MNHEY, CDR2 SVGAGI. The CDR3 sequence is 13 residues long. The V and J ends lost 7 bases and 11 bases respectively, with 20 bases between them. The CDR3 sequence: CASTPRWAGPAFF. CDR3 DNA sequence: TGTGCCAGCACCCCCCGGTGGGCAGGGCCCGCTTTCTTT.